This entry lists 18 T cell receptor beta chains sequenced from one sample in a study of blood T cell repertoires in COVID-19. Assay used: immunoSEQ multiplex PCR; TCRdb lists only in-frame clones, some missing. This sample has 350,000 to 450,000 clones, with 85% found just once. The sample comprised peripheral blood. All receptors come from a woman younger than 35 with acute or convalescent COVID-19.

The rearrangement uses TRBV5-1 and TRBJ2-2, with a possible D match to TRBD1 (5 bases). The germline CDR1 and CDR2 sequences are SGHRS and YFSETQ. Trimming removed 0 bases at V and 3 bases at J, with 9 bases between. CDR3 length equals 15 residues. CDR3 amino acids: CASSLDRFDTGELFF. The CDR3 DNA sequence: TGCGCCAGCAGCTTGGACAGGTTCGACACCGGGGAGCTGTTTTTT.

Here the CDR3 reads CASSIQGLNSGNTIYF. Written as DNA, the CDR3 is TGTGCCAGCTCCATACAGGGCCTCAACTCTGGAAACACCATATATTTT. This chain links TRBV18 with TRBJ1-3; weak D call: TRBD1 (6 bases). The germline CDR1 and CDR2 sequences are KGHSH and LQKENI. V lost 6 bases to trimming and J lost 0 bases, with 15 bases between them. This CDR3 spans 16 amino acids. Using reference TRBV18 and TRBJ1-3 for the parts outside the CDR3, the full variable domain is NAGVMQNPRHLVRRRGQEARLRCSPMKGHSHVYWYRQLPEEGLKFMVYLQKENIIDESGMPKERFSAEFPKEGPSILRIQQVVRGDSAAYFCASSIQGLNSGNTIYFGEGSWLTVV.

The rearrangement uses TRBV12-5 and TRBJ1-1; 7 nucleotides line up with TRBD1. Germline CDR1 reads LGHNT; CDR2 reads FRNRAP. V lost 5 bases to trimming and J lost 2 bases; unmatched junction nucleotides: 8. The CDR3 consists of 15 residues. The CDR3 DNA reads TGTGCTAGTGGTGGGATACAGGGGATTAACACTGAAGCTTTCTTT. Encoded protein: CASGGIQGINTEAFF.

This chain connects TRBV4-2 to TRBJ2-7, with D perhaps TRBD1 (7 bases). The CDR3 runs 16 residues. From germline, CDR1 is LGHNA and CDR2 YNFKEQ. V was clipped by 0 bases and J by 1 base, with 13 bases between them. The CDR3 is CASSQEGGTASYEQYF. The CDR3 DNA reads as TGTGCCAGCAGCCAAGAGGGCGGGACAGCGTCCTACGAGCAGTACTTC.

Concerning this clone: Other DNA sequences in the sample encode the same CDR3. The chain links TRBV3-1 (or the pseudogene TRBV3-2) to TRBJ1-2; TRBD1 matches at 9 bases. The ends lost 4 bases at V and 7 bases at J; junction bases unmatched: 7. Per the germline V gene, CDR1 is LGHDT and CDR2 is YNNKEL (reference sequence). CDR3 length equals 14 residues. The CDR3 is CASSPRTGGGGYTF. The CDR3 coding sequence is TGTGCCAGCAGCCCGAGAACAGGGGGCGGTGGCTACACCTTC.

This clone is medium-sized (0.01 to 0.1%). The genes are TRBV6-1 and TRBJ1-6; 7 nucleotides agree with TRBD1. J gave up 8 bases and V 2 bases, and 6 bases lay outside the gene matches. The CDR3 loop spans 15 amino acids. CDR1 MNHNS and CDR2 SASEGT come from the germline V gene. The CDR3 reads CASSELVRGYSPLHF. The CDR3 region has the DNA TGTGCCAGCAGTGAATTGGTCAGGGGGTATTCACCCCTCCACTTT.

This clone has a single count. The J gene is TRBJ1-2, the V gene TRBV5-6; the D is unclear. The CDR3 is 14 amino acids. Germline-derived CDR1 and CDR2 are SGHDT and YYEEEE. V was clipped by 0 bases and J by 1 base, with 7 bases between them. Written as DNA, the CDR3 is TGTGCCAGCAGCTTGGGTGAGGGTAACTATGGCTACACCTTC. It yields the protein CASSLGEGNYGYTF.

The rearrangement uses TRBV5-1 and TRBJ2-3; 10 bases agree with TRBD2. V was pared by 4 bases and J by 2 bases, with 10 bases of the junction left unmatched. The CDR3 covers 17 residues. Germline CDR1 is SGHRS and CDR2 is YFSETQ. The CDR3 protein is CASSEPTLAGDTDTQYF. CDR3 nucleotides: TGCGCCAGCAGCGAACCTACCCTAGCGGGGGACACAGATACGCAGTATTTT.

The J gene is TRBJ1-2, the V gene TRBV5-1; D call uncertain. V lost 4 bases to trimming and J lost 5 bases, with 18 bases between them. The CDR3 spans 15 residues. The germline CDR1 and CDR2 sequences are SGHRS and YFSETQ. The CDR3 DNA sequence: TGCGCCAGCAGCCCCCGGGGAGCGGAAAGGTATGGCTACACCTTC. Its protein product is CASSPRGAERYGYTF.

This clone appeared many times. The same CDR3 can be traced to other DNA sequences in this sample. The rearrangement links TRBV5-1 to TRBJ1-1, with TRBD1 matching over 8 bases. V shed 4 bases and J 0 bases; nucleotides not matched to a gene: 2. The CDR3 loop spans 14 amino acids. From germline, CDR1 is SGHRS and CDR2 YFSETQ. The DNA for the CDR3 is TGCGCCAGCAGCCTGGACAGGGTGAACACTGAAGCTTTCTTT. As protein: CASSLDRVNTEAFF.

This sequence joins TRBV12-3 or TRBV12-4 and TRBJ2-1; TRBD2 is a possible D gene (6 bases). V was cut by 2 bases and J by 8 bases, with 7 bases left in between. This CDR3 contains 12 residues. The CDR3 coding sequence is TGTGCCAGCAGTTTACGGAGGGATGAGCAGTTCTTC. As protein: CASSLRRDEQFF.

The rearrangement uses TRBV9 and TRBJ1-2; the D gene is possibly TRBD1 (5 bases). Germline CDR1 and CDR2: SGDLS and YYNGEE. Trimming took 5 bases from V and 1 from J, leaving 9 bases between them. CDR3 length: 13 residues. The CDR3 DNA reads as TGTGCCAGCAGGGGGGGAGATAACTATGGCTACACCTTC. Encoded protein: CASRGGDNYGYTF.

CDR3 loop: CASSEQEPNTEAFF. CDR3 bases: TGTGCCAGCAGCGAACAGGAACCTAACACTGAAGCTTTCTTT. V gene TRBV9 combines with J gene TRBJ1-1; tentative D call: TRBD1 (5 bases). Between the trimmed V and J ends, which lost 3 bases and 2 bases, there was a span of 11 bases. CDR3 length: 14 amino acids. Germline V lookup: CDR1 SGDLS, CDR2 YYNGEE. The entire variable domain, with the rest obtained from reference TRBV9 and TRBJ1-1, is as follows: DSGVTQTPKHLITATGQRVTLRCSPRSGDLSVYWYQQSLDQGLQFLIQYYNGEERAKGNILERFSAQQFPDLHSELNLSSLELGDSALYFCASSEQEPNTEAFFGQGTRLTVV.

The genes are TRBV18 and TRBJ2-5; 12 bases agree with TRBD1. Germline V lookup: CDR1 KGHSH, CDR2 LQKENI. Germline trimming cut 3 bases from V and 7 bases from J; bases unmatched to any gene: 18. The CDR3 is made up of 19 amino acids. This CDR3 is CASSPRGQGAKGPGVTQYF. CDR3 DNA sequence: TGTGCCAGCTCACCCCGGGGACAGGGGGCCAAGGGCCCTGGGGTGACCCAGTACTTC.

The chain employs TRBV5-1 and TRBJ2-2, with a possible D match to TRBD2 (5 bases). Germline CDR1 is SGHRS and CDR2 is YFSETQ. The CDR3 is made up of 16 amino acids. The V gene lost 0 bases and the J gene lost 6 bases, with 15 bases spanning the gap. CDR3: CASSLAPGNEAGELFF. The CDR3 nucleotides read TGCGCCAGCAGCTTGGCCCCGGGAAATGAAGCCGGGGAGCTGTTTTTT.

The CDR3 DNA is TGCAGCGCAAGCGGGGGGGCCCGAGAGACCCAGTACTTC. Protein product: CSASGGARETQYF. The V call is TRBV29-1, the J call TRBJ2-5; 10 bases align to TRBD2. Per the germline V gene, CDR1 is SQVTM and CDR2 is ANQGSEA. V shed 7 bases, J shed 4 bases, and the junction held 6 bases outside the gene matches. The CDR3 extends over 13 amino acids.

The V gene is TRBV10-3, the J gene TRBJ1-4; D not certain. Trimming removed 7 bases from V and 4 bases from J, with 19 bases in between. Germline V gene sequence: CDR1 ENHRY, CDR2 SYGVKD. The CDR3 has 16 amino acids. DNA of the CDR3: TGTGCCATCAATTTATCTGGGCAGAGAATTAATGAAAAACTGTTTTTT. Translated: CAINLSGQRINEKLFF.

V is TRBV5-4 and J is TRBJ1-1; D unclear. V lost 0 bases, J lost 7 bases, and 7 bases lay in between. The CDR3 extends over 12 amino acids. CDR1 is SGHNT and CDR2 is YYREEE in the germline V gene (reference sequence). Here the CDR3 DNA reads TGTGCCAGCAGCTTGGATGGGAGTGAAGCTTTCTTT. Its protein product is CASSLDGSEAFF.